Below, 16 T cell receptor beta chains from the same sample are listed, as sequenced in a study of naive and memory T cell subsets. The treatment is: skin biopsy from PPD injection site in Mantoux-positive individual. The library had UMIs added by 3' ligation of an oligonucleotide to TCR cDNA. Ligated cDNA underwent four rounds of PCR with nested alpha and beta constant region primers and SP2. TCRdb reprocessed the UMI-ligation and nested PCR reads with MiXCR, giving one entry per CDR3 protein. Of about 24,000 distinct CDR3 sequences listed, approximately 6% are singletons. The specimen was skin, collected from a tuberculin skin test site. These receptors all stem from an adult in good health.

This chain uses TRBV18 with TRBJ2-7; 7 bases map to TRBD1. This CDR3 is built from 14 residues. V gave up 3 bases and J gave up 2 bases; unmatched junction bases: 4. Germline V gene data show CDR1 as KGHSH and CDR2 as LQKENI. CDR3 sequence: CASSPGQATYEQYF. CDR3 DNA: TGTGCCAGCTCACCTGGACAGGCCACCTACGAGCAGTACTTC.

The chain employs TRBV2 and TRBJ1-2, with 7 bases fitting TRBD1. Trimming cost V 1 base and J 6 bases; bases outside gene matches: 11. The CDR3 has 16 residues. Germline V gene sequence: CDR1 SNHLY, CDR2 FYNNEI. CDR3 region: CASSEGRRQGRDGYTF. In DNA, the CDR3 is TGTGCCAGCAGTGAAGGCCGCAGACAGGGCCGGGATGGCTACACCTTC.

The sample holds a few counts of this clonotype. This rearrangement joins TRBV20-1 to TRBJ2-7, with D hard to call. Trimming shortened V by 4 bases and J by 4 bases, and 11 bases separated the two germline ends. The CDR3 sequence is 12 residues long. From germline, CDR1 is DFQATT and CDR2 SNEGSKA (reference sequence). The CDR3 protein is CSANLLQYEQYF. DNA of the CDR3: TGCAGTGCTAACCTACTACAGTACGAGCAGTACTTC.

Many counts were recorded for this clonotype. This chain connects TRBV20-1 to TRBJ2-1; D possibly corresponds to TRBD2 (5 bases). V lost 3 bases to trimming and J lost 5 bases, with 11 bases between them. The CDR3 covers 13 residues. Germline loops: CDR1 DFQATT, CDR2 SNEGSKA (reference sequence). CDR3 nucleotide sequence: TGCAGTGCTAGGGCTAGCACCAACAATGAGCAGTTCTTC. This translates into CSARASTNNEQFF.

This clonotype was observed at least ten times. The V and J genes are TRBV4-3 and TRBJ2-6; no definite D call. The V gene's germline CDR1 is LGHNA and CDR2 YSLEER. The V gene lost 0 bases and the J gene lost 2 bases, with 11 bases spanning the gap. The CDR3 has 17 amino acids. CDR3 coding DNA: TGCGCCAGCAGCCAAGATCATGTCGGAGCTGGGGCCAACGTCCTGACTTTC. It yields the protein CASSQDHVGAGANVLTF.

This clonotype was recorded many times. V is TRBV4-2 and J is TRBJ2-4; a weak D match, TRBD2 (5 bases). CDR3 length: 16 amino acids. Deletions cut 1 base from V and 8 bases from J, with 18 bases between. Germline V lookup: CDR1 LGHNA, CDR2 YNFKEQ. DNA for the CDR3: TGTGCCAGCAGCCAAGTAAAGGGTTCCGGGGTTGACATTCAGTACTTC. Its translation: CASSQVKGSGVDIQYF.

The V gene is TRBV10-3, the J gene TRBJ1-4; D gene uncertain. The CDR3 covers 12 residues. Germline V lookup: CDR1 ENHRY, CDR2 SYGVKD. Trimming left V 2 bases short and J 8 bases short, with 6 bases between. The CDR3 sequence: CAISETLEKLFF. The DNA of the CDR3 is TGTGCCATCAGTGAGACTTTAGAAAAACTGTTTTTT.

This clonotype was seen repeatedly, ten times or more. V is TRBV18 and J is TRBJ1-1, with D possibly TRBD1 on 6 matching bases. Looked up from germline, CDR1 is KGHSH and CDR2 is LQKENI. V dropped 4 bases and J dropped 3 bases, with 9 bases sitting between them. The CDR3 has 13 amino acids. CDR3 loop: CASSLGQDTEAFF. The CDR3, as DNA: TGTGCCAGCTCACTGGGACAAGACACTGAAGCTTTCTTT.

This clonotype was observed at least ten times. The chain uses TRBV29-1 and TRBJ2-7; a weak D match, TRBD1 (6 bases). Germline CDR1 is SQVTM and CDR2 is ANQGSEA. Trimming removed 7 bases at V and 2 bases at J, with 12 bases between. CDR3 length equals 12 residues. The CDR3 bases are TGCAGCGGGTGGGACACCCCCTACGAGCAGTACTTC. It translates to CSGWDTPYEQYF.

The chain uses TRBV20-1 and TRBJ1-1; D might be TRBD1 (5 bases). This CDR3 has 13 residues. The germline V gene has CDR1 DFQATT and CDR2 SNEGSKA (reference sequence). V lost 6 bases, J lost 7 bases, and 18 bases lay in between. The CDR3 DNA reads TGCAGTGCCCCAAGGGACCCCTTGGGTGAAGCTTTCTTT. Translation gives CSAPRDPLGEAFF.

This clonotype is medium-sized. The chain joins TRBV12-3 or TRBV12-4 to TRBJ1-5, with 10 bases lining up with TRBD1. The CDR3 has 16 residues. The V and J ends lost 5 bases and 3 bases, in that order; junction bases with no gene match: 7. CDR3 nucleotide sequence: TGTGCCAGCAGTCACAGGACAGGGGGTTCCAATCAGCCCCAGCATTTT. This translates into CASSHRTGGSNQPQHF.

The CDR3 bases are TGTGCCAGCAGCTTAGGGACAGGGTTAACCGGGGAGCTGTTTTTT. Residues: CASSLGTGLTGELFF. The chain joins TRBV7-2 to TRBJ2-2; 8 bases are shared with TRBD1. Trimming removed 1 base from V and 5 bases from J; junction bases left unmatched: 3. Germline V gene sequence: CDR1 SGHTA, CDR2 FQGNSA. There are 15 residues in the CDR3.

With respect to this clonotype: A junction boundary mismatches the germline segment, possibly from a read error. The chain carries TRBV20-1 and TRBJ1-5; D gene ambiguous. CDR3 size: 14 residues. Germline CDR1 and CDR2: DFQATT and SNEGSKA (reference sequence). The CDR3, as DNA: TGCAGTGTTAGAAGGGTGAATAGCAATCAGCCCCAGCATTTT. This codes for CSVRRVNSNQPQHF.

This clonotype has ten or more counts. The rearrangement uses TRBV6-5 and TRBJ1-4, with D uncertain. Germline CDR1 is MNHEY and CDR2 is SVGAGI. The CDR3 has 15 residues. Trimming took off 0 bases at V and 5 bases at J, with 10 bases between the two ends. CDR3 residues: CASSYSDRTNEKLFF. CDR3 DNA sequence: TGTGCCAGCAGTTACTCAGACCGGACCAATGAAAAACTGTTTTTT.

At least ten counts were recorded for this clonotype. J is TRBJ2-7 and V is TRBV7-9; D is uncertain. The CDR3 extends over 12 amino acids. Germline V lookup: CDR1 SEHNR, CDR2 FQNEAQ (reference sequence). V was shortened by 1 base and J by 5 bases, with 6 bases between the two germline ends. CDR3 sequence: CASSLEGNEQYF. CDR3 sequence (DNA): TGTGCCAGCAGCTTAGAGGGAAACGAGCAGTACTTC.

This clonotype appeared many times. The V and J genes are TRBV2 and TRBJ1-5; the D gene is possibly TRBD1 (6 bases). The CDR3 is made up of 15 amino acids. Deletions cut 6 bases from V and 4 bases from J, with 16 bases between. CDR1 and CDR2 from the germline V gene are SNHLY and FYNNEI. In DNA, the CDR3 is TGTGCCAGCAGACTTGGGGGGCAGCCAAATCAGCCCCAGCATTTT. Amino acids: CASRLGGQPNQPQHF.